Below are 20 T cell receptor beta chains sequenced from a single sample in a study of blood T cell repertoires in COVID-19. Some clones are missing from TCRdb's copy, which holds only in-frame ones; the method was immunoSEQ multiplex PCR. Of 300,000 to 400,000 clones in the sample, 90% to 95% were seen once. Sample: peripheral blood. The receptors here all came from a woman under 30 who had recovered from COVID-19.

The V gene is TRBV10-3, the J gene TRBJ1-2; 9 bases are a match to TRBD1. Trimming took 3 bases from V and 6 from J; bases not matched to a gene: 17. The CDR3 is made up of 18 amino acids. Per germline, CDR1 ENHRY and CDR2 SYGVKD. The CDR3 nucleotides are TGTGCCATCAGTGACTTGGTGGGACAGGGAGAAAATTATAATGGCTACACCTTC. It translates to CAISDLVGQGENYNGYTF.

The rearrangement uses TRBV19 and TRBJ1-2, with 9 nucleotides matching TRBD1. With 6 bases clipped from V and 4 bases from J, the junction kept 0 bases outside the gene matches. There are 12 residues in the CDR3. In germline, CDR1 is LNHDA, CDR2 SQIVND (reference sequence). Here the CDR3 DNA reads TGTGCCAGTAGACAGGGGGCCTATGGCTACACCTTC. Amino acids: CASRQGAYGYTF.

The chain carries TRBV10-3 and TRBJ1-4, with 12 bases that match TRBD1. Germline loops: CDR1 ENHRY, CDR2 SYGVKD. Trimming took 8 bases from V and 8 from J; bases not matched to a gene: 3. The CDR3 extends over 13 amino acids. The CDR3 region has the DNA TGTGCCATCGGGGACAGGGGGCAAGAAAAACTGTTTTTT. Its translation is CAIGDRGQEKLFF.

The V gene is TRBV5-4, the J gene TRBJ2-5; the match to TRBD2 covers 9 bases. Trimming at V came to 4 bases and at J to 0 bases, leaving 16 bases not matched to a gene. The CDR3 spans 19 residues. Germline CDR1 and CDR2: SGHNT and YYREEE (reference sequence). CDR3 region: CASSRKPGTSRLYQETQYF. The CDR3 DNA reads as TGTGCCAGCAGCAGAAAACCAGGGACTAGCAGACTGTACCAAGAGACCCAGTACTTC.

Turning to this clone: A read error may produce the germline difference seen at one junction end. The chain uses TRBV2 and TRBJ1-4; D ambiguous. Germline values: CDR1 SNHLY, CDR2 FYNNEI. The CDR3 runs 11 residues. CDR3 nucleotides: TGTGCCAGCAGTGTAGAGGAACGGAAGCATTTT. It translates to CASSVEERKHF.

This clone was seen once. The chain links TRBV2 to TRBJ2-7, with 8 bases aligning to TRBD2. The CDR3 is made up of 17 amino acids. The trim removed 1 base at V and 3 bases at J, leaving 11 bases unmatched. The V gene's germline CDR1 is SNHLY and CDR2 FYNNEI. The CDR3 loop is CASSEGPWSGRSYEQYV. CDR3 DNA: TGTGCCAGCAGTGAAGGCCCCTGGAGCGGGAGAAGCTACGAGCAGTACGTC.

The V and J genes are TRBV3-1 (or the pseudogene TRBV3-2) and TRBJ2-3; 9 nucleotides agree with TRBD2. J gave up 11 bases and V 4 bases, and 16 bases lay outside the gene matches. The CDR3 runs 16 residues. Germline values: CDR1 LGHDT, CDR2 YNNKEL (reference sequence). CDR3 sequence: CASSPGLATLGRLQYF. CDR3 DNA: TGTGCCAGCAGCCCGGGACTAGCAACCCTCGGGCGGCTGCAGTATTTT.

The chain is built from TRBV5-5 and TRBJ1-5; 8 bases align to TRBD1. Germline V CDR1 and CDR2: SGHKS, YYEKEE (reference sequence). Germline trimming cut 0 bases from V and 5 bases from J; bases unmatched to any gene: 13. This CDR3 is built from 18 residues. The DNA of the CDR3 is TGTGCCAGCAGCTTGGGGGCAGGGGGCGAAATTAAAGATCAGCCCCAGCATTTT. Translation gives CASSLGAGGEIKDQPQHF.

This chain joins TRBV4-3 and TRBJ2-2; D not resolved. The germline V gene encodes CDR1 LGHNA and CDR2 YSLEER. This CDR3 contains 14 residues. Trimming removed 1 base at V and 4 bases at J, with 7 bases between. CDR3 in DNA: TGCGCCAGCAGCCAAGGTGACATCACCGGGGAGCTGTTTTTT. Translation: CASSQGDITGELFF.

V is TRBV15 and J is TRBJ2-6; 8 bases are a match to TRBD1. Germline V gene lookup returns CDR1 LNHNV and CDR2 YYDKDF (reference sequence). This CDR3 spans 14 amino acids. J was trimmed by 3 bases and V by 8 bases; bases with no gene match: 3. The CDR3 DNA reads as TGTGCCACCGGGACAGGTTTTGGGGCCAACGTCCTGACTTTC. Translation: CATGTGFGANVLTF.

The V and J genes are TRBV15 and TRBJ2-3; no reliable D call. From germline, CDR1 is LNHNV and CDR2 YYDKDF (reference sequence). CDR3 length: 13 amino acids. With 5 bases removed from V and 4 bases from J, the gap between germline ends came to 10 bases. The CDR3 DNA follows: TGTGCCACCAGCGCCCGCGGAGCAGATACGCAGTATTTT. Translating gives CATSARGADTQYF.

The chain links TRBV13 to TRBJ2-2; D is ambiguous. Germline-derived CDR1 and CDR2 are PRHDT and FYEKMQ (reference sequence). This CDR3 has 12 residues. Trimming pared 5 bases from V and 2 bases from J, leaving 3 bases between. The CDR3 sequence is CASSQNTGELFF. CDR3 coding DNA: TGTGCCAGCAGCCAAAACACCGGGGAGCTGTTTTTT.

The CDR3, as DNA: TGTGCCAGTAGTATAGTTTTCCTAGCGGCGAGGACCTTTGGTGAGCAGTTCTTC. It encodes CASSIVFLAARTFGEQFF. The chain carries TRBV19 and TRBJ2-1, with TRBD2 matching over 7 bases. Germline CDR1 LNHDA, CDR2 SQIVND (reference sequence). Trimming at V came to 1 base and at J to 9 bases, leaving 18 bases not matched to a gene. The CDR3 sequence is 18 residues long.

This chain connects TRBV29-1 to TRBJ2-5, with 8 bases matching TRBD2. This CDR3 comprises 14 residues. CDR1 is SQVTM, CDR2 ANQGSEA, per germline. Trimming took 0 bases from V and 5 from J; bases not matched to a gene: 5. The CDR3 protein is CSVEDTGGPETQYF. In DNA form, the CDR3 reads TGCAGCGTTGAAGATACGGGAGGGCCGGAGACCCAGTACTTC.

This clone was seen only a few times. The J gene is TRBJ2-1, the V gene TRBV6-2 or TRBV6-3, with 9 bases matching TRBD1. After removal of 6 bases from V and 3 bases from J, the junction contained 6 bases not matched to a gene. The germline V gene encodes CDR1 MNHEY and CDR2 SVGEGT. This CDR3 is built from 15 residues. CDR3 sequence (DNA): TGTGCCAGCAGCACCGGGACAGGGAACTACAATGAGCAGTTCTTC. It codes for CASSTGTGNYNEQFF.

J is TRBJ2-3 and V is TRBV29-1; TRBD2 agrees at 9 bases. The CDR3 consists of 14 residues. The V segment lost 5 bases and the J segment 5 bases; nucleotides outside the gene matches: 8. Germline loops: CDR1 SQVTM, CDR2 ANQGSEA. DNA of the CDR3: TGCAGCGTTTTACGGCGGGAGGGCCTAGATACGCAGTATTTT. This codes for CSVLRREGLDTQYF.

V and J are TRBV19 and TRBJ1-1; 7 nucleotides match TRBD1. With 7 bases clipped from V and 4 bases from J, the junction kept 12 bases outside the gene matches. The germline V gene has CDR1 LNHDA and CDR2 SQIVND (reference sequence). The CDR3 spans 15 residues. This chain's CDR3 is CASNRPPPGGTEAFF. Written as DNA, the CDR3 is TGTGCCAGTAACAGGCCCCCCCCAGGGGGCACTGAAGCTTTCTTT.

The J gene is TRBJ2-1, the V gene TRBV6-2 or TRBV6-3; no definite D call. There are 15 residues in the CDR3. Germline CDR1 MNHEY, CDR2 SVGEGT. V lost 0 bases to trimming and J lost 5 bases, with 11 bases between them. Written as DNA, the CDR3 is TGTGCCAGCAGTTACTCGATTCGGGTTCACAATGAGCAGTTCTTC. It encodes CASSYSIRVHNEQFF.

DNA of the CDR3: TGTGCCAGCTCACGGGACATTGAAAAACTGTTTTTT. Residues: CASSRDIEKLFF. The V call is TRBV18, the J call TRBJ1-4; TRBD1 is a possible D gene (6 bases). The CDR3 covers 12 residues. From germline, CDR1 is KGHSH and CDR2 LQKENI. V was pared by 4 bases and J by 7 bases, with 7 bases between.

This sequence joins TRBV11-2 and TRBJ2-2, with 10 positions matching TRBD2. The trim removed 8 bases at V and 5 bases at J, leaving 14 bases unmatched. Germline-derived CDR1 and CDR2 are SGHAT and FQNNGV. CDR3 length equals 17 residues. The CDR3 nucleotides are TGTGCCAGCCCCACCCCCCGAGCGGGAGGGGGGACCGGGGAGCTGTTTTTT. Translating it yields CASPTPRAGGGTGELFF.